Listed below are T cell receptor beta chains from one sample, sequenced in a study of regulatory T cells in long-lasting Graves disease. A single record per CDR3 protein comes from TCRdb applying MiXCR to the multiplex PCR reads. This repertoire shows fewer than 600,000 distinct CDR3 sequences, approximately 23% found once; its top ten account for roughly 13%. Sequenced material: peripheral blood mononuclear cells (PBMCs), taken when the disease was refractory, from a patient treated with antithyroid drugs. The receptors come from a female donor with Graves disease. Both conserved end residues are part of each CDR3. The D gene is left open where the match is weak. Clone size is stated in some rows and not others, as once, few, many or a class when expanded.

TGTGCTAGCAGCTTAACAAGGGACAGGGGGGAAAAACTGTTTTTT,CASSLTRDRGEKLFF,TRBD1,TRBV7-7,.,TRBJ1-4
TGCAGCGTTGAAACCAGCTTTCCCACCTACGAGCAGTACTTC,CSVETSFPTYEQYF,.,TRBV29-1,few,TRBJ2-7
TGCAGTGCTAGAGATGATATTGATTCACCCCTCCACTTT,CSARDDIDSPLHF,.,TRBV20-1,few,TRBJ1-6
TGCGCCAGCAGCCACCCCGGACTGGGAGAAGAGACCCAGTACTTC,CASSHPGLGEETQYF,.,TRBV4-3,.,TRBJ2-5
TGCGCCAGCAGCTCGATGGGGGGCACTGAAGCTTTCTTT,CASSSMGGTEAFF,.,TRBV5-1,few,TRBJ1-1
TGCGCCAGCAGACAAAGACAGGGGGCGGGAGCAGCTTTCTTT,CASRQRQGAGAAFF,TRBD1,TRBV4-3,.,TRBJ1-1
TGTGCCAGCAGTTTAGCCGGGACGGTTCATCAGCCCCAGCATTTT,CASSLAGTVHQPQHF,.,TRBV28,many,TRBJ1-5
TGTGCCAGTAGTGCCAGAAGGACGGACTACAGCAATCAGCCCCAGCATTTT,CASSARRTDYSNQPQHF,.,TRBV19,few,TRBJ1-5
TGCAGTGCTAGAGTGCAGGGGTCCTTTTACGAGCAGTACTTC,CSARVQGSFYEQYF,.,TRBV20-1,many,TRBJ2-7
TGTGCCAGCAGTTACTCGAAGCGGGACTACTTC,CASSYSKRDYF,TRBD2,TRBV6-9,few,TRBJ2-7
TGTGCCAGCAGTCGAATTCCGGGACAGAACACTGAAGCTTTCTTT,CASSRIPGQNTEAFF,.,TRBV6-2/TRBV6-3,many,TRBJ1-1
TGTGCCAGCAGGGGTTACATTCACAGCCAGAATCAGCCCCAGCATTTT,CASRGYIHSQNQPQHF,.,TRBV2,many,TRBJ1-5
TGTGCCAGCCCTAGGTCGGGCCAGGGGGCCTTGAACACTGAAGCTTTCTTT,CASPRSGQGALNTEAFF,TRBD1,TRBV2,many,TRBJ1-1
TGTGCCAGCAGTTTCCCCCCCTCGAACACCGGGGAGCTGTTTTTT,CASSFPPSNTGELFF,.,TRBV28,few,TRBJ2-2
TGCGCCAGCAGCCCCAGACTAGCGGGCAGTATCAATGAGCAGTTCTTC,CASSPRLAGSINEQFF,TRBD2,TRBV5-1,.,TRBJ2-1
TGTGCCAGCAGTGAAATGGACGGACAGGGGCTTTATGAAAAACTGTTTTTT,CASSEMDGQGLYEKLFF,TRBD1,TRBV6-1,.,TRBJ1-4
TGTGCCAGCAGCTTAGCTCTCGTAAACACCGGGGAGCTGTTTTTT,CASSLALVNTGELFF,.,TRBV7-8,few,TRBJ2-2
TGCAGCGTTGAAGACACCGGGACAGCCTATGGCTACACCTTC,CSVEDTGTAYGYTF,TRBD1,TRBV29-1,.,TRBJ1-2
TGTGCCAGTAGTATAGATCACAGGGGAACCGAGCTGTTTTTT,CASSIDHRGTELFF,TRBD1,TRBV19,.,TRBJ2-2
TGCGCCAGCAGCCAACAGGGTTTGGATAGCAATCAGCCCCAGCATTTT,CASSQQGLDSNQPQHF,.,TRBV4-1,few,TRBJ1-5